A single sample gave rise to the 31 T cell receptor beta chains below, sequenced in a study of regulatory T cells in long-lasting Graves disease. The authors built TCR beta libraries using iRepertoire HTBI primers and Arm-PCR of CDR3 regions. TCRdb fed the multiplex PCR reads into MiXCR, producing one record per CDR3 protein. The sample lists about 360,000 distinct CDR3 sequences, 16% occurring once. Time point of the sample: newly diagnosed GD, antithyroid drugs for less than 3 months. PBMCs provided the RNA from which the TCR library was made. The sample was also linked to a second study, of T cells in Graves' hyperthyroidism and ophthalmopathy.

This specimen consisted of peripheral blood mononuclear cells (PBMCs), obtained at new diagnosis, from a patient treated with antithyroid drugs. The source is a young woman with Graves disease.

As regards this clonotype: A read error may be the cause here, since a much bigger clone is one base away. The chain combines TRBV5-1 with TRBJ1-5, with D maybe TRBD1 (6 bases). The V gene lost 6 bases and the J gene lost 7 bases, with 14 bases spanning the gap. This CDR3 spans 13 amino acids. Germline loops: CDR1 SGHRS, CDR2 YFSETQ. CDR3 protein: CASNLSGQQPQHF. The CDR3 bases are TGCGCCAGCAACTTATCGGGACAACAGCCCCAGCATTTT.

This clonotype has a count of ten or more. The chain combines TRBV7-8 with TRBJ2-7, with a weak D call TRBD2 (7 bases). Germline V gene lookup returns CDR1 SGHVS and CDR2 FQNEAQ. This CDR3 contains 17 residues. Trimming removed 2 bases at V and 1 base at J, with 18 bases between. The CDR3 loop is CASSLRVRGAGSYEQYF. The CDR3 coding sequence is TGTGCCAGCAGCTTAAGAGTCCGGGGGGCTGGTTCCTACGAGCAGTACTTC.

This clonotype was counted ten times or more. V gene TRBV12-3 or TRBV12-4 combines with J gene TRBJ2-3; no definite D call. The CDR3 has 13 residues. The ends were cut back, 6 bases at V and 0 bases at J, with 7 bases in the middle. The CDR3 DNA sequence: TGTGCCAGCAGGCTGACTAGCACAGATACGCAGTATTTT. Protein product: CASRLTSTDTQYF.

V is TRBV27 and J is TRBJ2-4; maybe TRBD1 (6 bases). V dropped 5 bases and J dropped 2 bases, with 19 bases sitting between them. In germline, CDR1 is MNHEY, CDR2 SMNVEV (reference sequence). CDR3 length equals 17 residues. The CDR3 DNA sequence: TGTGCCAGCAGTCAAGGACAGATCCTTAGATCCAAAAACATTCAGTACTTC. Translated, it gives CASSQGQILRSKNIQYF.

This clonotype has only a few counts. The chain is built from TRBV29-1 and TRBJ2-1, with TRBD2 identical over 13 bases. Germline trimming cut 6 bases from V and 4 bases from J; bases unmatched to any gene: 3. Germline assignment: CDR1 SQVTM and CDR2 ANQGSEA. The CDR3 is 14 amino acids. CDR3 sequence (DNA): TGCAGCGTCCAGACTAGCGGGGGGTACAATGAGCAGTTCTTC. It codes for CSVQTSGGYNEQFF.

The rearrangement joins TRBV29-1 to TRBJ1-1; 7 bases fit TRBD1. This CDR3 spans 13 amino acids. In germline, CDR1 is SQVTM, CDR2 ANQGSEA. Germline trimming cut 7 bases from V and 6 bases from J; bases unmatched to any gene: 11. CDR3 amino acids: CSAQTGSDSEAFF. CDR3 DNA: TGCAGCGCTCAGACAGGGTCTGATTCTGAAGCTTTCTTT.

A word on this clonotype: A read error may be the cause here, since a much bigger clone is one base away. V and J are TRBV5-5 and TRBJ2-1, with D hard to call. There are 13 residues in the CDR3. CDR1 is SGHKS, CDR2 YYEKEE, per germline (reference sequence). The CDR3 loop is CASGLGVTNEQFF. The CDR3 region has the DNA TGTGCCAGCGGCTTAGGCGTTACCAATGAGCAGTTCTTC. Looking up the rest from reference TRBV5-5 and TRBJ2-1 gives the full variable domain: DAGVTQSPTHLIKTRGQQVTLRCSPISGHKSVSWYQQVLGQGPQFIFQYYEKEERGRGNFPDRFSARQFPNYSSELNVNALLLGDSALYLCASGLGVTNEQFFGPGTRLTVL.

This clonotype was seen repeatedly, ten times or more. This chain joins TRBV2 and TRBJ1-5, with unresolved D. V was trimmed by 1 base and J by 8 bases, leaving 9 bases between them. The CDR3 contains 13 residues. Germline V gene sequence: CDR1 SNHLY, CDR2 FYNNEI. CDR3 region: CASSEEGWEPQHF. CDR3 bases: TGTGCCAGCAGTGAAGAGGGTTGGGAGCCCCAGCATTTT.

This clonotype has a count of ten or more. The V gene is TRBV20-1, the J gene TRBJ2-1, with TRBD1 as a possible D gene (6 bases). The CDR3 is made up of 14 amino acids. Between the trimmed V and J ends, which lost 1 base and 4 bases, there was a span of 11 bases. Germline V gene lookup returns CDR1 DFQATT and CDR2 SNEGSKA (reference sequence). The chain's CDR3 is CSARVARGYNEQFF. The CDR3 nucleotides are TGCAGTGCTAGAGTGGCCAGGGGATACAATGAGCAGTTCTTC.

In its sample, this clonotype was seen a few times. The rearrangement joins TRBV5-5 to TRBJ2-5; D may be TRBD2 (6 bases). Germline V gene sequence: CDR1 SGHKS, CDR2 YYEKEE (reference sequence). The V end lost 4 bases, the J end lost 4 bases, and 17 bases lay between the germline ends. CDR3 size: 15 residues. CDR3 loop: CASSPQAGSAETQYF. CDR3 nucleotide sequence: TGTGCCAGCAGCCCACAGGCCGGGAGTGCAGAGACCCAGTACTTC.

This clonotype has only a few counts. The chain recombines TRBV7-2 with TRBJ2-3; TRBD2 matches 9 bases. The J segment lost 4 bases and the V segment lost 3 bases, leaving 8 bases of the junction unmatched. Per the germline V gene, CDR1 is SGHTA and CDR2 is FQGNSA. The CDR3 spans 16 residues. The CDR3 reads CASSFSSGAGSDTQYF. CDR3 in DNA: TGTGCCAGCAGCTTTTCTAGCGGGGCCGGGTCAGATACGCAGTATTTT.

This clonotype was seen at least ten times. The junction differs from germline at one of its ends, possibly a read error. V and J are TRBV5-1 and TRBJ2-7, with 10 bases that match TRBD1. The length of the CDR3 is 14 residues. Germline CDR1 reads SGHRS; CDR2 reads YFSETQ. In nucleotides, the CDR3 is TGTGCCAGCAGCTCCGGGACAGGGGACTACGAGCAGTACTTC. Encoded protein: CASSSGTGDYEQYF.

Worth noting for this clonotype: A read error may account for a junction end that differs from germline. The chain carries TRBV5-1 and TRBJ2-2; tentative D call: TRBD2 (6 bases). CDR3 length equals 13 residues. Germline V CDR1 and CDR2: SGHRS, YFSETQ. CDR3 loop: CASSSENTGGLFF. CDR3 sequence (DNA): TGCGCCAGCAGCTCCGAGAACACCGGGGGGCTGTTTTTT. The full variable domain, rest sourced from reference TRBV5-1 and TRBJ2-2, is KAGVTQTPRYLIKTRGQQVTLSCSPISGHRSVSWYQQTPGQGLQFLFEYFSETQRNKGNFPGRFSGRQFSNSRSEMNVSTLELGDSALYLCASSSENTGGLFFGEGSRLTVL.

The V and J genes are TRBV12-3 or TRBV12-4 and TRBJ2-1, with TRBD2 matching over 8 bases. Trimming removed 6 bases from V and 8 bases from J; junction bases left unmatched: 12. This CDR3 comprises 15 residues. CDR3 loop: CASSPPGLGLDEQFF. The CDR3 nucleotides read TGTGCCAGCAGCCCCCCGGGACTAGGTTTGGATGAGCAGTTCTTC.

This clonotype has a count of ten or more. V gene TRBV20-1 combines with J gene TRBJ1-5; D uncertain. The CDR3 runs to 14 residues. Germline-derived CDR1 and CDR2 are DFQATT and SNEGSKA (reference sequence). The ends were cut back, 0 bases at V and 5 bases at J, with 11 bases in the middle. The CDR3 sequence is CSARDNTAYQPQHF. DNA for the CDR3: TGCAGTGCTAGAGATAACACAGCTTATCAGCCCCAGCATTTT.

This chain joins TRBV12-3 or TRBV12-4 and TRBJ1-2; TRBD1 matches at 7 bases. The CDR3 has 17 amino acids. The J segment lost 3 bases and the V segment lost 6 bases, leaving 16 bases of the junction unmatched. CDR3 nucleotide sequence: TGTGCCAGCAGCCAATCGCGACAGGGAGGAGCGGACTATGGCTACACCTTC. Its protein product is CASSQSRQGGADYGYTF.

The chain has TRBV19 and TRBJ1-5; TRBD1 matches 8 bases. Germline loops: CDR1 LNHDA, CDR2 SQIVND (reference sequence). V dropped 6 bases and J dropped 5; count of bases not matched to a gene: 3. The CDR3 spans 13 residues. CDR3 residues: CASRDRDHQPQHF. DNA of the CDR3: TGTGCCAGTAGGGACAGGGACCATCAGCCCCAGCATTTT.

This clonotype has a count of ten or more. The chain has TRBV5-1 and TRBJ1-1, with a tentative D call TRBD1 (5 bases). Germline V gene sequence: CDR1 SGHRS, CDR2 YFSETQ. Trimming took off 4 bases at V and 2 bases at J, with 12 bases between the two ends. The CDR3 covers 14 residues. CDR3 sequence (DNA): TGCGCCAGCAGCGGAGGGACGGCAAACACTGAAGCTTTCTTT. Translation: CASSGGTANTEAFF.

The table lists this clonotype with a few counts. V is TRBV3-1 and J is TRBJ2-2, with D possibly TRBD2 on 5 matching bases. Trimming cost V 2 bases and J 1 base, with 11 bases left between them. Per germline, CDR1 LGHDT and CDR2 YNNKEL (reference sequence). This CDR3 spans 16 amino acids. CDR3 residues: CASSQFVGKNTGELFF. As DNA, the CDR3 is TGTGCCAGCAGCCAATTTGTCGGGAAGAACACCGGGGAGCTGTTTTTT.

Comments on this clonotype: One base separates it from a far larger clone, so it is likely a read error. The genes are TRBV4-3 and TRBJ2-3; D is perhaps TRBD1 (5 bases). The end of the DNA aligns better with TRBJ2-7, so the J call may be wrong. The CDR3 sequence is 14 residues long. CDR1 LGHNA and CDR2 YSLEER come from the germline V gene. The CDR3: CASSQDLGAYGQYF. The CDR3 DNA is TGCGCCAGCAGCCAAGATCTTGGGGCCTACGGGCAGTACTTC.

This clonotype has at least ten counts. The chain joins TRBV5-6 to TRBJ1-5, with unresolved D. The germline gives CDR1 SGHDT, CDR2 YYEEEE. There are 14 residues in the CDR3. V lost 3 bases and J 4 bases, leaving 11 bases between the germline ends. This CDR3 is CASSSRTANQPQHF. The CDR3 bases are TGTGCCAGCAGCTCTCGGACGGCGAATCAGCCCCAGCATTTT.

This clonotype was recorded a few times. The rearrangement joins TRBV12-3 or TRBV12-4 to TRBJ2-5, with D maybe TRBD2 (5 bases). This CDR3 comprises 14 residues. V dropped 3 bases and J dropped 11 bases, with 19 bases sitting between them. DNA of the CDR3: TGTGCCAGCAGTTTCGAAACTAGATCCAATGAGCAGTACTTC. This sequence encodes CASSFETRSNEQYF.

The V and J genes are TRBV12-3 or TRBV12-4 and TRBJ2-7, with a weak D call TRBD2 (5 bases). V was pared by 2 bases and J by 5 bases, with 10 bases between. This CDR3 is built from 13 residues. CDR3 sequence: CASSLMVGDEQYF. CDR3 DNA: TGTGCCAGCAGTTTAATGGTCGGGGACGAGCAGTACTTC.

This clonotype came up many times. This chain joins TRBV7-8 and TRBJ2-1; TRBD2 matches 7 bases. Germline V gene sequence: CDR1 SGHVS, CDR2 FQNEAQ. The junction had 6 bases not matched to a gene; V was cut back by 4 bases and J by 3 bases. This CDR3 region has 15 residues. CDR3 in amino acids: CASSSLRGGYNEQFF. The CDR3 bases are TGTGCCAGCAGCTCCCTGCGCGGGGGCTACAATGAGCAGTTCTTC.

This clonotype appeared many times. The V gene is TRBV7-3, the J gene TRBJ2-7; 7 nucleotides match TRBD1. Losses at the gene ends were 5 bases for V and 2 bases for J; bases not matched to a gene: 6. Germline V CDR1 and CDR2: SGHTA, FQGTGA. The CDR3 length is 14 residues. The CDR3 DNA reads TGTGCCAGCAGCCCGCTAGGGGGCCCCTACGAGCAGTACTTC. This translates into CASSPLGGPYEQYF.

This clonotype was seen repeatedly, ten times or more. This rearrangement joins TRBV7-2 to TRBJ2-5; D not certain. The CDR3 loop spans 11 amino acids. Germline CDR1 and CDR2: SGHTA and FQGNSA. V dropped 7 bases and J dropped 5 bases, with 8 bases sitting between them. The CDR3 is CASTSIETQYF. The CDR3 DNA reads TGTGCCAGCACCTCAATTGAGACCCAGTACTTC.

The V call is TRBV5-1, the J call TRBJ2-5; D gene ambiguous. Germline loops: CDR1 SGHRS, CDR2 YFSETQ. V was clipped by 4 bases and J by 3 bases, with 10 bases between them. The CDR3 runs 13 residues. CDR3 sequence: CASSTSDKETQYF. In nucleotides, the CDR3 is TGCGCCAGCAGCACATCAGACAAAGAGACCCAGTACTTC.

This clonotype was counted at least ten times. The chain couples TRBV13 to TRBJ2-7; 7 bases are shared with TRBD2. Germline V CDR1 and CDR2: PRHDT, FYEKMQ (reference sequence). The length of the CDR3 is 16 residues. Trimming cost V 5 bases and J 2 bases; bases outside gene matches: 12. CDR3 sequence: CASSPPWTRGTYEQYF. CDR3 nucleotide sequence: TGTGCCAGCAGCCCACCTTGGACTAGAGGAACCTACGAGCAGTACTTC.

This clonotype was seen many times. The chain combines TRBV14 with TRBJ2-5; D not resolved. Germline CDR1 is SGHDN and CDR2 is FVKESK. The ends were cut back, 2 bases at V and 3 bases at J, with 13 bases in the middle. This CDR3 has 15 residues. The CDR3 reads CASSQWGYREETQYF. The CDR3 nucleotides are TGTGCCAGCAGCCAATGGGGTTACCGTGAAGAGACCCAGTACTTC. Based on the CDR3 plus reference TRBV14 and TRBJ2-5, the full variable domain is EAGVTQFPSHSVIEKGQTVTLRCDPISGHDNLYWYRRVMGKEIKFLLHFVKESKQDESGMPNNRFLAERTGGTYSTLKVQPAELEDSGVYFCASSQWGYREETQYFGPGTRLLVL.

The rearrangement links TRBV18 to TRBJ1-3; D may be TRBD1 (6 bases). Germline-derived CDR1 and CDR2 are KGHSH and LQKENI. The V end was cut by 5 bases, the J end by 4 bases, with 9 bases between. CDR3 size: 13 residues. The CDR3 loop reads CASSTGRGNTIYF. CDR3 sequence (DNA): TGTGCCAGCTCAACAGGGAGGGGAAACACCATATATTTT.

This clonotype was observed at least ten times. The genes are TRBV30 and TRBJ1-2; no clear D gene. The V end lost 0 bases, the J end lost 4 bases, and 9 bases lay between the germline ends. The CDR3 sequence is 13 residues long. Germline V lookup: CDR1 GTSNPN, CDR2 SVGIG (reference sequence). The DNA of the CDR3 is TGTGCCTGGAGTGTACGCCTTGTCTATGGCTACACCTTC. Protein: CAWSVRLVYGYTF.